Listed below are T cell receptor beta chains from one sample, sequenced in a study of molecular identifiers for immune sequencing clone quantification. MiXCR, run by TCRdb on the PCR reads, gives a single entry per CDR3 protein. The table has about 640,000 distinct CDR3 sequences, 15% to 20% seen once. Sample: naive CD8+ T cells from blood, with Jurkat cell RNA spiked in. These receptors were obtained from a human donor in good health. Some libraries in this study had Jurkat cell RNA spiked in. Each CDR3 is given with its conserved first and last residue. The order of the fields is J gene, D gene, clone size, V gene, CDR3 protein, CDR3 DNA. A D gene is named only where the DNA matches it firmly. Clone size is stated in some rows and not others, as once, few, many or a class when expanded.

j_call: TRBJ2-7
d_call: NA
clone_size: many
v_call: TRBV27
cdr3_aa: CASRTGGAALYEQYF
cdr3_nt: TGTGCCAGCAGGACCGGAGGGGCAGCTTTATACGAGCAGTACTTC

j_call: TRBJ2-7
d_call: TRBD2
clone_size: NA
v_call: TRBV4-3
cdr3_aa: CASSQDKAGACEQYF
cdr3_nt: TGCGCCAGCAGCCAAGATAAGGCGGGAGCCTGCGAGCAGTACTTC

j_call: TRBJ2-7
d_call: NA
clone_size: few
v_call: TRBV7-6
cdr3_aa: CASSLGNRATGGEQYF
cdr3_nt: TGTGCCAGCAGCTTAGGGAACAGGGCAACCGGGGGGGAGCAGTACTTC

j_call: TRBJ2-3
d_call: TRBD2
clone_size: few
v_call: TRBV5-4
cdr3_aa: CASRTSGSVGTQYF
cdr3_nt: TGTGCCAGCCGGACTAGCGGCTCGGTAGGTACGCAGTATTTT

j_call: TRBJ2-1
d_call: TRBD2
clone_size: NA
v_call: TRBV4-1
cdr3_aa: CASSQEGPGLGYNEQFF
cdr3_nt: TGCGCCAGCAGCCAAGAGGGGCCGGGACTAGGTTACAATGAGCAGTTCTTC

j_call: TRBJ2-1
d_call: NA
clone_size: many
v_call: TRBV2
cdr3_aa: CATLGFLVYEQFF
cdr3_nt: TGTGCCACTCTAGGTTTCCTGGTATATGAGCAGTTCTTC

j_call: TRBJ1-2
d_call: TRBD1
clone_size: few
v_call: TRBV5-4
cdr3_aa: CASSSGTGLNYGYTF
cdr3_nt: TGTGCCAGCAGCTCCGGGACAGGGCTTAACTATGGCTACACCTTC

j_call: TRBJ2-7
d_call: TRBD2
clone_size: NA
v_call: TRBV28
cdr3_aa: CASSFHPLGLAGGQGEQYF
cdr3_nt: TGTGCCAGCAGTTTTCACCCTTTAGGGCTAGCGGGAGGGCAAGGGGAGCAGTACTTC

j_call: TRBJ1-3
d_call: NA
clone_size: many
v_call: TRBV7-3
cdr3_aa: CASSSDTSSGNTIYF
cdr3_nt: TGTGCCAGCAGCTCCGATACGAGCTCTGGAAACACCATATATTTT

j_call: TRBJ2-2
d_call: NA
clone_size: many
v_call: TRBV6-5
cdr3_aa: CASSPRGGELFF
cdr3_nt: TGTGCCAGCAGCCCCCGGGGCGGGGAGCTGTTTTTT

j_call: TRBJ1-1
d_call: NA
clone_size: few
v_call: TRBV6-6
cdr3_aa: CASSLEQEAFF
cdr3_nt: TGTGCCAGCAGTTTGGAACAAGAAGCTTTCTTT

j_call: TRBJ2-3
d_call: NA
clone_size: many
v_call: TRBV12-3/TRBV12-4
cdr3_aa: CASSFWVGGRSSVGDTQYF
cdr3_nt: TGTGCCAGCAGTTTCTGGGTTGGGGGGAGGTCTAGCGTAGGGGATACGCAGTATTTT

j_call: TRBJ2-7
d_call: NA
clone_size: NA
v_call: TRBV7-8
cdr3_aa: CASSRTPLSSYEQYF
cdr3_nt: TGTGCCAGCAGCCGAACTCCCTTGAGCTCCTACGAGCAGTACTTC

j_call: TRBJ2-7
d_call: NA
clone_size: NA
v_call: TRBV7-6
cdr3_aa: CASSFTGAEQYF
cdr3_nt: TGTGCCAGCAGCTTTACAGGCGCCGAGCAGTACTTC

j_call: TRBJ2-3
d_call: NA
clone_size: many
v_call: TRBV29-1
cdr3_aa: CSIEGELTDTQYF
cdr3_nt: TGCAGCATAGAGGGGGAGCTCACAGATACGCAGTATTTT

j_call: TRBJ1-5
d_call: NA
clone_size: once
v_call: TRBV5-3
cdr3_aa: CASSLRANNQPQHF
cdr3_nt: TGTGCCAGCAGCCTCCGGGCCAACAATCAGCCCCAGCATTTT

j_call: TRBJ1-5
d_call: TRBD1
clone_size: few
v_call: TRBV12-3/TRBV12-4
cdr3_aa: CASSLWGRGFNQPQHF
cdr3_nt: TGTGCCAGCAGTTTATGGGGCAGGGGGTTCAATCAGCCCCAGCATTTT

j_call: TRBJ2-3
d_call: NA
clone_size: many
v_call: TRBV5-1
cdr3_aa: CASSADRFTDTQYF
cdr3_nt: TGCGCCAGCAGCGCGGACAGATTTACAGATACGCAGTATTTT

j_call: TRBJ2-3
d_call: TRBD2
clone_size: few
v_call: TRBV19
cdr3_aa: CASSIDWPTSGTSTDTQYF
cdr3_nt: TGTGCCAGTAGTATAGATTGGCCGACTAGCGGGACTAGCACAGATACGCAGTATTTT

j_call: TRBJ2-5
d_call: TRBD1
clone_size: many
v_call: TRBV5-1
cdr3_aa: CASSLGPGQGIETQYF
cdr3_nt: TGCGCCAGCAGCTTGGGCCCGGGACAGGGGATAGAGACCCAGTACTTC

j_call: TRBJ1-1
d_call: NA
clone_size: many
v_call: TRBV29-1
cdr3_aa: CSVVVVGAFF
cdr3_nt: TGCAGCGTTGTGGTGGTTGGAGCTTTCTTT

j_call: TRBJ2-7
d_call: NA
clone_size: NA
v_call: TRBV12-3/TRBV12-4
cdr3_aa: CASTIRGYSSYEQYF
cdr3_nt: TGTGCCAGCACCATTAGGGGGTATAGCTCCTACGAGCAGTACTTC

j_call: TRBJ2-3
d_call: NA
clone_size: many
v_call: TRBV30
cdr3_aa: CAWSQGRTTDTQYF
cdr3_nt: TGTGCCTGGAGCCAGGGGCGGACCACAGATACGCAGTATTTT

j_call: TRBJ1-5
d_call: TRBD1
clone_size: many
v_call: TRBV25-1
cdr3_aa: CASSEAAGGQPQHF
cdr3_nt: TGTGCCAGCAGTGAGGCAGCAGGGGGACAGCCCCAGCATTTT

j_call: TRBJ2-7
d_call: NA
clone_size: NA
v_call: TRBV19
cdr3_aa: CASSISRSSPCEQYF
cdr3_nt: TGTGCCAGTAGTATATCGCGCAGTAGCCCCTGCGAGCAGTACTTC

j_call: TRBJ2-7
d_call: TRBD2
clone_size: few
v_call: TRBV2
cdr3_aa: CASRYTIEAGGYKQYF
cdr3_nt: TGTGCCAGCAGGTACACTATAGAAGCGGGGGGTTACAAGCAGTACTTC

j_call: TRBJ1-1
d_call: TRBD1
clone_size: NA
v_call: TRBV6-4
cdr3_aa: CASSRWTGDEAFF
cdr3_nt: TGTGCCAGCAGTCGTTGGACAGGGGATGAAGCTTTCTTT

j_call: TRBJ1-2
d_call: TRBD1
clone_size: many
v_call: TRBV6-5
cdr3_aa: CASSPTGNYGYTF
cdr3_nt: TGTGCCAGCAGCCCGACAGGGAACTATGGCTACACCTTC

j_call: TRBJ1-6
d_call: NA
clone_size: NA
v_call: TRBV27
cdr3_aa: CASSPWAGSSYNSPLHF
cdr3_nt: TGTGCCAGCAGTCCCTGGGCAGGGAGCTCCTATAATTCACCCCTCCACTTT

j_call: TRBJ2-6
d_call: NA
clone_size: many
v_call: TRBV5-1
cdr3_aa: CASSLASLAGQANVLTF
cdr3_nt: TGCGCCAGCAGCTTGGCAAGTCTGGCAGGGCAAGCCAACGTCCTGACTTTC

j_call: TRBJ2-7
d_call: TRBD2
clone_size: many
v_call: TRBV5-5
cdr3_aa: CASSISGTSGGNYEQYF
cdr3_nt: TGTGCCAGCAGCATATCCGGGACTAGCGGGGGTAACTACGAGCAGTACTTC

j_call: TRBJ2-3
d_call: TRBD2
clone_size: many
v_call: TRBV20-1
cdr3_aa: CSPPPGRGEADTQYF
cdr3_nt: TGCAGTCCACCCCCCGGGAGGGGAGAGGCAGATACGCAGTATTTT

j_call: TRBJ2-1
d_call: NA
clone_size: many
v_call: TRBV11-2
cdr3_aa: CASSLGSGLKNGDEQFF
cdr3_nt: TGTGCCAGCAGCTTAGGGTCAGGGCTCAAAAACGGGGATGAGCAGTTCTTC

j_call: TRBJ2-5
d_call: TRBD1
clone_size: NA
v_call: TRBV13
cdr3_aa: CASGLSPGQGDPEETQYF
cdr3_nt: TGTGCCAGCGGCTTATCCCCAGGACAGGGGGATCCGGAAGAGACCCAGTACTTC

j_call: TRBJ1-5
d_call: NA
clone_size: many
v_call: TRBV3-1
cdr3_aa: CASSQEGGDNQPQHF
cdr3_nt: TGTGCCAGCAGCCAAGAGGGGGGGGACAATCAGCCCCAGCATTTT

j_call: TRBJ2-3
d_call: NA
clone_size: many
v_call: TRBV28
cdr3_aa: CARRVDGTDTQYF
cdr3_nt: TGTGCCCGCAGGGTTGATGGCACAGATACGCAGTATTTT

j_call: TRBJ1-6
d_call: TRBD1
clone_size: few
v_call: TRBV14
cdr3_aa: CASSQRDRDPYNSPLHF
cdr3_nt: TGTGCCAGCAGCCAAAGGGACAGGGACCCTTATAATTCACCCCTCCACTTT

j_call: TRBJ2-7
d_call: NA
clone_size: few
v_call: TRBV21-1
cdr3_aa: CASSFVRTFYEQYF
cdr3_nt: TGTGCCAGCAGCTTTGTCCGGACCTTCTACGAGCAGTACTTC

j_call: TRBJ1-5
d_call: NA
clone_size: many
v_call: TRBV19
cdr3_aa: CASTLHWNQPQHF
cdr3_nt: TGTGCCAGTACCCTCCACTGGAATCAGCCCCAGCATTTT

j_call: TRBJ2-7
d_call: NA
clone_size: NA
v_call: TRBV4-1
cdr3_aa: CASSPSGSSTYEQYF
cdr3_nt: TGCGCCAGCAGCCCATCCGGGTCTTCTACCTACGAGCAGTACTTC

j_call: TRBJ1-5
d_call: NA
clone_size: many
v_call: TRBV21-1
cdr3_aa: CASSKTGCCNQPQHF
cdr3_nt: TGTGCCAGCAGCAAGACAGGGTGCTGCAATCAGCCCCAGCATTTT